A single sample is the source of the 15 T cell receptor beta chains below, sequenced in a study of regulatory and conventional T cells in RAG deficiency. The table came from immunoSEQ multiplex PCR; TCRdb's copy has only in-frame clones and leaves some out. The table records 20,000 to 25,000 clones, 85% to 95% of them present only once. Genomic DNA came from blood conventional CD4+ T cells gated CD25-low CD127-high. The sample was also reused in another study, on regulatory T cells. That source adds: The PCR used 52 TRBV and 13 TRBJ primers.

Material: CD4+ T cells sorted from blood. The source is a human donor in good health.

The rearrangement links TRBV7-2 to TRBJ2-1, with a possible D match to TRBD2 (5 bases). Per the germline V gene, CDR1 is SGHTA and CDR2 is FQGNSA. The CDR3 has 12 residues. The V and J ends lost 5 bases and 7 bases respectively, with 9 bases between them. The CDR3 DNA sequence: TGTGCCAGCAGCCGTCCGGGGAATGAGCAGTTCTTC. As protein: CASSRPGNEQFF.

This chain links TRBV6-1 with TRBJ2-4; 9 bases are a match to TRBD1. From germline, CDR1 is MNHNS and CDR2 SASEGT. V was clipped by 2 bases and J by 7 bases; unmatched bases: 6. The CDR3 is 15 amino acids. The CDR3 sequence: CASSESGTGYNIQYF. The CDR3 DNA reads TGTGCCAGCAGTGAATCAGGGACAGGGTATAACATTCAGTACTTC.

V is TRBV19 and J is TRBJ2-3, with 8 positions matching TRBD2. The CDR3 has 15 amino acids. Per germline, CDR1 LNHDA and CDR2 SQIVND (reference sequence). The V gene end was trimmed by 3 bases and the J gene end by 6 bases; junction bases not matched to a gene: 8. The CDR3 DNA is TGTGCCAGTAGTATCCCAGGCGGGGGGCGGGATACGCAGTATTTT. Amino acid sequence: CASSIPGGGRDTQYF.

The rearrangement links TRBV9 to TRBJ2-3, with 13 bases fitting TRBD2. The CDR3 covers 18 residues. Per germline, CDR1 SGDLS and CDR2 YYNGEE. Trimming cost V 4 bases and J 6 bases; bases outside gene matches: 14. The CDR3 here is CASSIQDGLAGDSDTQYF. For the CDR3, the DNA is TGTGCCAGCAGCATCCAAGACGGACTAGCGGGGGATAGTGATACGCAGTATTTT.

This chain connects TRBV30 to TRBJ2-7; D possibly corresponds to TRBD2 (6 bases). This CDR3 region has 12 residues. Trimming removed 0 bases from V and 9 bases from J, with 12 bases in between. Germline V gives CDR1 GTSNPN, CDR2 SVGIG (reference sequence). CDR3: CAWSVNGGVQYF. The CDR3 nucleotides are TGTGCCTGGAGTGTCAACGGCGGGGTGCAGTACTTC. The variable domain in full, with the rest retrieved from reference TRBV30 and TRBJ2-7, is SQTIHQWPATLVQPVGSPLSLECTVEGTSNPNLYWYRQAAGRGLQLLFYSVGIGQISSEVPQNLSASRPQDRQFILSSKKLLLSDSGFYLCAWSVNGGVQYFGPGTRLTVT.

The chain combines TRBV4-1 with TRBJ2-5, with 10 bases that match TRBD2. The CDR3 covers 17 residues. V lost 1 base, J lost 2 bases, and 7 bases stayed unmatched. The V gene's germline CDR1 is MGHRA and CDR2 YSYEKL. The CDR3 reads CASSQGPLAGAQETQYF. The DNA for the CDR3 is TGCGCCAGCAGCCAAGGCCCGCTAGCGGGGGCTCAAGAGACCCAGTACTTC.

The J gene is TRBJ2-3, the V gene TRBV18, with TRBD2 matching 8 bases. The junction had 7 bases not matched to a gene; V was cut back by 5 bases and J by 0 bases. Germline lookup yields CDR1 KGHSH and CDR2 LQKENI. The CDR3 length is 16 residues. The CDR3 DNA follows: TGTGCCAGCTCAACAACTAGCGGAAGCAGCACAGATACGCAGTATTTT. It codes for CASSTTSGSSTDTQYF. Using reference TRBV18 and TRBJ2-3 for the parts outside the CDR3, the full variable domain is NAGVMQNPRHLVRRRGQEARLRCSPMKGHSHVYWYRQLPEEGLKFMVYLQKENIIDESGMPKERFSAEFPKEGPSILRIQQVVRGDSAAYFCASSTTSGSSTDTQYFGPGTRLTVL.

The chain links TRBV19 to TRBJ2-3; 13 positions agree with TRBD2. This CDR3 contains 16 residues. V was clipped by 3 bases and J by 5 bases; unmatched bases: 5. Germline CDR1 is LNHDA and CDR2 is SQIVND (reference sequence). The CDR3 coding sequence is TGTGCCAGTAGTATCGGACTAGCGGGAGCGGGAGATACGCAGTATTTT. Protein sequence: CASSIGLAGAGDTQYF.

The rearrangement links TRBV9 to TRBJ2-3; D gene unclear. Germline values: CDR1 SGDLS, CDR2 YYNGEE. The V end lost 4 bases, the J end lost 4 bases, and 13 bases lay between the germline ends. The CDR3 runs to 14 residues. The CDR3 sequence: CASSRSLSSDTQYF. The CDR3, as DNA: TGTGCCAGCAGCCGCTCGCTTTCTTCAGATACGCAGTATTTT.

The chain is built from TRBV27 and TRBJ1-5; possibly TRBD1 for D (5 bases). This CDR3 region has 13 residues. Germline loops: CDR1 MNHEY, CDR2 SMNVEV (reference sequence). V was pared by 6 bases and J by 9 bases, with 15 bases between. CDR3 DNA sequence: TGTGCCAGCAGACAGGACCGATTGGGGCCCCAGCATTTT. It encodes CASRQDRLGPQHF.

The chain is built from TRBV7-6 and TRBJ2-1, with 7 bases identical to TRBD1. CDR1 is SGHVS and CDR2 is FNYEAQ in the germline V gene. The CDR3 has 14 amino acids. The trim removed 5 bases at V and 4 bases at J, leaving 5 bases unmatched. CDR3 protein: CASSKGQSYNEQFF. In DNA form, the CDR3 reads TGTGCCAGCAGCAAGGGACAGTCATACAATGAGCAGTTCTTC.

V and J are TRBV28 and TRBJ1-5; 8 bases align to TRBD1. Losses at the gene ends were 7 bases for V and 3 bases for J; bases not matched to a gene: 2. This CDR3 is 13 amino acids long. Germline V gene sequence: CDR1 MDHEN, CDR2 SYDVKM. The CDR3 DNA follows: TGTGCCAGCAACAGGGGGTTCAATCAGCCCCAGCATTTT. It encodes CASNRGFNQPQHF. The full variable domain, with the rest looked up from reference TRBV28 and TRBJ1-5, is DVKVTQSSRYLVKRTGEKVFLECVQDMDHENMFWYRQDPGLGLRLIYFSYDVKMKEKGDIPEGYSVSREKKERFSLILESASTNQTSMYLCASNRGFNQPQHFGDGTRLSIL.

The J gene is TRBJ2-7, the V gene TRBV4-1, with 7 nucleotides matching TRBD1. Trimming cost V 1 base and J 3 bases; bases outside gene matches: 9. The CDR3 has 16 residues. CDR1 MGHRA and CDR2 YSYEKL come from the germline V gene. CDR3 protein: CASSQGGSGTVYEQYF. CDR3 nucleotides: TGCGCCAGCAGCCAAGGCGGTTCAGGGACAGTCTACGAGCAGTACTTC.

The CDR3 loop is CSVGTRETSTDTQYF. In DNA form, the CDR3 reads TGCAGCGTTGGGACACGGGAGACTAGCACAGATACGCAGTATTTT. The J gene is TRBJ2-3, the V gene TRBV29-1, with D perhaps matching TRBD2 (6 bases). The length of the CDR3 is 15 residues. The germline CDR1 and CDR2 sequences are SQVTM and ANQGSEA. The V end lost 4 bases, the J end lost 0 bases, and 14 bases lay between the germline ends.

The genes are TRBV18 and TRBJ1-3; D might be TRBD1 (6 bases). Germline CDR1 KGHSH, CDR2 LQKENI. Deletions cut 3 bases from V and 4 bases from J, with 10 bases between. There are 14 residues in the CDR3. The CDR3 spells CASSPGTIGNTIYF. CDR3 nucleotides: TGTGCCAGCTCACCCGGGACAATAGGAAACACCATATATTTT. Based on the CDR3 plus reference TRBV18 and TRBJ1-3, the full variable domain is NAGVMQNPRHLVRRRGQEARLRCSPMKGHSHVYWYRQLPEEGLKFMVYLQKENIIDESGMPKERFSAEFPKEGPSILRIQQVVRGDSAAYFCASSPGTIGNTIYFGEGSWLTVV.